This passage covers 20 T cell receptor beta chains from one sample sequenced in a study of T-cell memory formation after mild COVID-19. TCRdb redid the calling of the 5' RACE reads with MiXCR, one entry per CDR3 protein. The sample lists roughly 350,000 distinct CDR3 sequences, roughly 15% occurring once. Material for sequencing was PBMCs or a T cell subset sorted from them (not recorded which). The receptors originated from a man younger than 35 who had mild COVID-19 (a few samples of this study predate the infection). Cell type and time point are not known.

This chain uses TRBV7-9 with TRBJ1-4; TRBD1 is a possible D gene (5 bases). The CDR3 loop spans 17 amino acids. Trimming stripped 7 bases from V and 3 bases from J, with 21 bases between. Germline-derived CDR1 and CDR2 are SEHNR and FQNEAQ (reference sequence). Written as DNA, the CDR3 is TGTGCCAGCATCCTTTGGGAGACGACAGTACCTAATGAAAAACTGTTTTTT. Encoded protein: CASILWETTVPNEKLFF.

The gene calls are TRBV7-8 and TRBJ1-1; D not resolved. V was shortened by 4 bases and J by 8 bases, with 17 bases between the two germline ends. Looked up from germline, CDR1 is SGHVS and CDR2 is FQNEAQ. This CDR3 has 14 amino acids. This CDR3 reads CASSSLSDSSEAFF. DNA of the CDR3: TGTGCCAGCAGCTCCCTCAGCGACTCGTCAGAAGCTTTCTTT.

The chain recombines TRBV11-3 with TRBJ2-2; 7 nucleotides match TRBD1. Germline V lookup: CDR1 SGHNT, CDR2 YENEEA. CDR3 length: 15 residues. After removal of 4 bases from V and 3 bases from J, the junction contained 5 bases not matched to a gene. CDR3 bases: TGTGCCAGCAGCTGGAGACAGGGCGACACCGGGGAGCTGTTTTTT. Translating gives CASSWRQGDTGELFF.

The table lists this clonotype with a few counts. CDR3 residues: CASSSGLAGGTEQFF. In nucleotides, the CDR3 is TGTGCCAGCAGTTCGGGACTAGCGGGGGGTACAGAGCAGTTCTTC. This rearrangement joins TRBV12-3 or TRBV12-4 to TRBJ2-1, with TRBD2 matching over 15 bases. The CDR3 covers 15 residues. Trimming removed 4 bases from V and 10 bases from J; junction bases left unmatched: 5.

Only a few counts were recorded for this clonotype. V and J are TRBV2 and TRBJ2-3; unclear D gene. Germline V gene lookup returns CDR1 SNHLY and CDR2 FYNNEI. CDR3 length: 14 residues. The ends were cut back, 4 bases at V and 1 base at J, with 9 bases in the middle. The CDR3: CASSGVLGTDTQYF. CDR3 coding DNA: TGTGCCAGCAGTGGGGTACTCGGCACAGATACGCAGTATTTT. The complete variable domain, with remaining parts taken from reference TRBV2 and TRBJ2-3, reads EPEVTQTPSHQVTQMGQEVILRCVPISNHLYFYWYRQILGQKVEFLVSFYNNEISEKSEIFDDQFSVERPDGSNFTLKIRSTKLEDSAMYFCASSGVLGTDTQYFGPGTRLTVL.

The rearrangement links TRBV6-2 or TRBV6-3 to TRBJ1-1, with D uncertain. This CDR3 comprises 15 residues. Germline V gene lookup returns CDR1 MNHEY and CDR2 SVGEGT. Deletions cut 6 bases from V and 0 bases from J, with 14 bases between. CDR3 in DNA: TGTGCCAGCAGGGAACATGGGTTCATGAACACTGAAGCTTTCTTT. Amino acids: CASREHGFMNTEAFF.

There are many counts of this clonotype. The chain is built from TRBV14 and TRBJ2-5; D possibly corresponds to TRBD2 (6 bases). Germline values: CDR1 SGHDN, CDR2 FVKESK. The CDR3 consists of 13 residues. V was clipped by 3 bases and J by 5 bases, with 10 bases between them. This CDR3 reads CASSHGLLETQYF. The CDR3 coding sequence is TGTGCCAGCAGCCACGGACTATTGGAGACCCAGTACTTC.

Details on this clonotype: A much larger clone differs by one base, so this may be a read error. The chain recombines TRBV12-3 or TRBV12-4 with TRBJ1-2, with no clear D. Trimming stripped 7 bases from V and 5 bases from J, with 14 bases between. CDR3 length equals 13 residues. CDR3 in amino acids: CASNRNRGYGYTF. In nucleotides, the CDR3 is TGTGCCAGCAACCGGAACCGAGGATATGGCTACACCTTC.

This clonotype was observed a few times. The J gene is TRBJ1-5, the V gene TRBV27; D gene ambiguous. Trimming stripped 3 bases from V and 4 bases from J, with 13 bases between. CDR1 and CDR2 (germline): MNHEY, SMNVEV (reference sequence). The CDR3 contains 15 residues. This chain's CDR3 is CASSLTSGGNQPQHF. In DNA, the CDR3 is TGTGCCAGCAGTTTGACGTCGGGAGGTAATCAGCCCCAGCATTTT.

Here the CDR3 reads CSASPGVRDTQYF. The CDR3 DNA follows: TGCAGTGCTAGCCCTGGGGTTAGAGATACGCAGTATTTT. J is TRBJ2-3 and V is TRBV20-1; D gene ambiguous. V was shortened by 3 bases and J by 5 bases, with 12 bases between the two germline ends. The germline V gene has CDR1 DFQATT and CDR2 SNEGSKA (reference sequence). This CDR3 is built from 13 residues.

This rearrangement joins TRBV6-5 to TRBJ1-1; D is unresolved. The V end was cut by 7 bases, the J end by 1 base, with 16 bases between. The CDR3 runs 15 residues. Germline V gives CDR1 MNHEY, CDR2 SVGAGI. CDR3 nucleotides: TGTGCCAGCACCGACCCGTGGCAAGCGAACACTGAAGCTTTCTTT. Its translation is CASTDPWQANTEAFF.

A few counts support this clonotype. V usage is TRBV11-2 and J usage is TRBJ2-2, with 8 bases lining up with TRBD1. V shed 5 bases and J 2 bases; nucleotides not matched to a gene: 7. CDR1 is SGHAT and CDR2 is FQNNGV in the germline V gene. The CDR3 has 16 amino acids. The CDR3 sequence: CASSPARGPNTGELFF. CDR3 DNA sequence: TGTGCCAGCAGCCCCGCCAGGGGGCCCAACACCGGGGAGCTGTTTTTT.

This chain connects TRBV7-9 to TRBJ1-1, with D unresolved. V was clipped by 2 bases and J by 4 bases, with 8 bases between them. The germline V gene encodes CDR1 SEHNR and CDR2 FQNEAQ (reference sequence). This CDR3 spans 13 amino acids. The CDR3 region is CASSLQVGTEAFF. CDR3 coding DNA: TGTGCCAGCAGCTTACAGGTTGGCACTGAAGCTTTCTTT.

This clonotype was observed a few times. V usage is TRBV5-5 and J usage is TRBJ1-5; D perhaps matches TRBD1 (5 bases). The V end was cut by 4 bases, the J end by 1 base, with 18 bases between. CDR1 and CDR2 (germline): SGHKS, YYEKEE (reference sequence). The CDR3 runs to 17 residues. CDR3 residues: CASSHPRGYRSNQPQHF. DNA for the CDR3: TGTGCCAGCAGCCACCCCCGGGGCTATCGGAGCAATCAGCCCCAGCATTTT.

The V call is TRBV10-3, the J call TRBJ2-7, with a weak D call TRBD2 (7 bases). The CDR3 length is 12 residues. Germline V gives CDR1 ENHRY, CDR2 SYGVKD. V was shortened by 2 bases and J by 7 bases, with 9 bases between the two germline ends. The CDR3 bases are TGTGCCATCAGTGAGAGGGGGGGAGAGCAGTACTTC. It specifies CAISERGGEQYF.

This chain links TRBV20-1 with TRBJ1-1; 12 nucleotides line up with TRBD1. Per the germline V gene, CDR1 is DFQATT and CDR2 is SNEGSKA (reference sequence). The CDR3 has 16 residues. Trimming cost V 6 bases and J 2 bases; bases outside gene matches: 10. In nucleotides, the CDR3 is TGCAGTGCCCAGCCCGGGACAGGGGGCTATAACACTGAAGCTTTCTTT. It specifies CSAQPGTGGYNTEAFF.

In this sample, this clonotype turned up a few times. The genes are TRBV7-9 and TRBJ2-5; perhaps TRBD1 as D (5 bases). V was clipped by 2 bases and J by 5 bases, with 12 bases between them. The germline CDR1 and CDR2 sequences are SEHNR and FQNEAQ (reference sequence). The CDR3 is 14 amino acids. CDR3 sequence reads: CASSLFLGVETQYF. The CDR3 DNA reads as TGTGCCAGCAGCTTATTTCTAGGGGTGGAGACCCAGTACTTC.

The chain employs TRBV20-1 and TRBJ1-2, with D maybe TRBD1 (5 bases). The ends were cut back, 1 base at V and 9 bases at J, with 18 bases in the middle. Per the germline V gene, CDR1 is DFQATT and CDR2 is SNEGSKA (reference sequence). This CDR3 region has 14 residues. CDR3 nucleotide sequence: TGCAGTGCTAGAGTTGTGACAGCTCCCGGCAGCTACACCTTC. Amino acid sequence: CSARVVTAPGSYTF.

The chain combines TRBV2 with TRBJ1-2; perhaps TRBD1 as D (5 bases). The CDR3 contains 12 residues. Between the trimmed V and J ends, which lost 4 bases and 2 bases, there was a span of 5 bases. Germline assignment: CDR1 SNHLY and CDR2 FYNNEI. Here the CDR3 DNA reads TGTGCCAGCAGTGGGGACAACTATGGCTACACCTTC. Protein sequence: CASSGDNYGYTF.

J is TRBJ2-7 and V is TRBV13, with TRBD1 matching 8 bases. This CDR3 spans 13 amino acids. J gave up 2 bases and V 4 bases, and 1 base lay outside the gene matches. Germline V gives CDR1 PRHDT, CDR2 FYEKMQ (reference sequence). The CDR3 protein is CASSSTGAYEQYF. CDR3 DNA sequence: TGTGCCAGCAGCTCGACAGGGGCCTACGAGCAGTACTTC.